This T cell receptor beta chain was found in a study of T cell responses to AZD1222 COVID-19 vaccine. Losses at the gene ends were 8 bases for V and 7 bases for J; bases not matched to a gene: 6. There are 13 residues in the CDR3. CDR1 and CDR2 (germline): SNHLY, FYNNEI. TCRdb's table, derived via immunoSEQ multiplex PCR, lists solely in-frame clones and lacks some. The sample yields under 150,000 clones, 88% seen once. With regard to this clone: The antigen is undetermined.

Recipients boosted at about 4 weeks or about 12 weeks are pooled. Findings and caveats of the study: Donors skewed white British and female; clonal diversity was possibly underestimated. Vaccine-related CD4 TCRs covered spike, predominating at 160-218 and 743-854. Targets within unmutated variant regions were reportedly found for nearly half of spike-specific TCRs.

V is TRBV2 and J is TRBJ2-1; 9 nucleotides match TRBD1. The input for sequencing was peripheral blood, taken 28 days after the second AZD1222 dose. The origin of this receptor is an adult who received the AZD1222 COVID-19 vaccine. The CDR3, as DNA: TGTGCCAGCGGGGGGGACAGGGCGAATGAGCAGTTCTTC. It codes for CASGGDRANEQFF.